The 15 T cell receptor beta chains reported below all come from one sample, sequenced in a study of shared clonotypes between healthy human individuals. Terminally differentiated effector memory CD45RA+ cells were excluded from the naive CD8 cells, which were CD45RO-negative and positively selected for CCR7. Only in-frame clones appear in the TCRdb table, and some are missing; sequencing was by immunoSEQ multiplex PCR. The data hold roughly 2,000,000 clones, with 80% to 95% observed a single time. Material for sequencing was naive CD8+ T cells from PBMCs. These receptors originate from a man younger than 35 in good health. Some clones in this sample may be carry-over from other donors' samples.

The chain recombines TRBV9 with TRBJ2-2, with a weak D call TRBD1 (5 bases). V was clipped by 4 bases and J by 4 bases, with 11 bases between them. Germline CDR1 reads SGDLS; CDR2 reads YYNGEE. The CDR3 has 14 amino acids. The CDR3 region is CASSHLRGTGELFF. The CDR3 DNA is TGTGCCAGCAGCCACCTTAGGGGCACCGGGGAGCTGTTTTTT.

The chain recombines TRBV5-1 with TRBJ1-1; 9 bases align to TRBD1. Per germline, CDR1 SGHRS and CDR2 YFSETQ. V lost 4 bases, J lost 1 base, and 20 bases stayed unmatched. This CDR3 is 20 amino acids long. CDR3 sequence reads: CASSPTGGANGMGSNTEAFF. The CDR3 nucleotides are TGCGCCAGCAGCCCCACAGGGGGCGCGAACGGAATGGGATCGAACACTGAAGCTTTCTTT.

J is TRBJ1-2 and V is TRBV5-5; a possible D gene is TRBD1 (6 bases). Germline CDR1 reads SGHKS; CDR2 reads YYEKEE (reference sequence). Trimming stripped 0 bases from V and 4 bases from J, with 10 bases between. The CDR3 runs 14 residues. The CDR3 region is CASSLGDTSYGYTF. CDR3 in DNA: TGTGCCAGCAGCTTGGGGGACACCTCCTATGGCTACACCTTC.

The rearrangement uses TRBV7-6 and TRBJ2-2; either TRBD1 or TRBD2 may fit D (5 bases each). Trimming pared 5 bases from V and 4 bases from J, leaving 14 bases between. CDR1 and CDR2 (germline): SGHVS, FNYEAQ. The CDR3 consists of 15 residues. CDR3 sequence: CASSMVRGSTGELFF. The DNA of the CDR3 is TGTGCCAGCAGCATGGTGAGGGGATCCACCGGGGAGCTGTTTTTT.

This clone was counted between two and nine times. CDR3 loop: CASGHGMTYGYTF. The DNA of the CDR3 is TGTGCCAGCGGGCATGGTATGACCTATGGCTACACCTTC. The genes are TRBV14 and TRBJ1-2; D not resolved. CDR3 length: 13 amino acids. Per germline, CDR1 SGHDN and CDR2 FVKESK. The V gene lost 8 bases and the J gene lost 4 bases, with 14 bases spanning the gap.

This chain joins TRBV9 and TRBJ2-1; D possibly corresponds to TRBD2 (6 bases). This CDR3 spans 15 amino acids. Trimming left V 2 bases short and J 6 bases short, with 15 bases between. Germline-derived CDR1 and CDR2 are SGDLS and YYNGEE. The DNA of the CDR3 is TGTGCCAGCAGCGTCTACAGGTACGGGAGCAATGAGCAGTTCTTC. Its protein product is CASSVYRYGSNEQFF.

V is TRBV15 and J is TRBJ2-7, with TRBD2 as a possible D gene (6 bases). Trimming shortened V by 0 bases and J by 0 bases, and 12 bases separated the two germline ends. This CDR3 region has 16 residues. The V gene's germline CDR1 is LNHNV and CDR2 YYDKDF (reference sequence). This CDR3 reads CATSRDPREVSYEQYF. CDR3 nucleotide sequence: TGTGCCACCAGCAGAGATCCCAGGGAGGTCTCCTACGAGCAGTACTTC. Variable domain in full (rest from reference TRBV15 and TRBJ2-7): DAMVIQNPRYQVTQFGKPVTLSCSQTLNHNVMYWYQQKSSQAPKLLFHYYDKDFNNEADTPDNFQSRRPNTSFCFLDIRSPGLGDTAMYLCATSRDPREVSYEQYFGPGTRLTVT.

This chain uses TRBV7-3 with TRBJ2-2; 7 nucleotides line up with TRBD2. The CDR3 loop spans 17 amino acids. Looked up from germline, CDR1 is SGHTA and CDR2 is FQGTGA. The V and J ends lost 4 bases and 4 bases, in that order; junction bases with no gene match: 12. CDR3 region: CASSSPAGVPSTGELFF. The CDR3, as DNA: TGTGCCAGCAGCTCGCCTGCGGGGGTCCCGAGCACCGGGGAGCTGTTTTTT. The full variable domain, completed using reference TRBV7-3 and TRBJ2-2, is GAGVSQTPSNKVTEKGKYVELRCDPISGHTALYWYRQSLGQGPEFLIYFQGTGAADDSGLPNDRFFAVRPEGSVSTLKIQRTERGDSAVYLCASSSPAGVPSTGELFFGEGSRLTVL.

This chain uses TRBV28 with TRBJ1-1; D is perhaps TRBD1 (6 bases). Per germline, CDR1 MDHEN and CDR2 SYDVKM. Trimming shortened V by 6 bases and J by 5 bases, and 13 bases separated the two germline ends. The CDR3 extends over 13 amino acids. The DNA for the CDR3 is TGTGCCAGCAGGGCAGGGGAGGGGACTGAAGCTTTCTTT. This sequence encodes CASRAGEGTEAFF.

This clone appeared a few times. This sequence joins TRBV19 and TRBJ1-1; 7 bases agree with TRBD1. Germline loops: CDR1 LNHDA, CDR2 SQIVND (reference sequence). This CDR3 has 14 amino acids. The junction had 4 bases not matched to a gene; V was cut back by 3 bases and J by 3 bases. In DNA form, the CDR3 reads TGTGCCAGTAGTATCTCAGGGGGGTACACTGAAGCTTTCTTT. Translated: CASSISGGYTEAFF.

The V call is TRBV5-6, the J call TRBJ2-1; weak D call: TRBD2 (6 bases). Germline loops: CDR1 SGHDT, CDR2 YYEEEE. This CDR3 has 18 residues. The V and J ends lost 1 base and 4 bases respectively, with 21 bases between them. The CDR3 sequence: CASSLLSLFGDFYNEQFF. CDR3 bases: TGTGCCAGCAGCTTGTTGTCCCTGTTCGGGGACTTTTACAATGAGCAGTTCTTC.

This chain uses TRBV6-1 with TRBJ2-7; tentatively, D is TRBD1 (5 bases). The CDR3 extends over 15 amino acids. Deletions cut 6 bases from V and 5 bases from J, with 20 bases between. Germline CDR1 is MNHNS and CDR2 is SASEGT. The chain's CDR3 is CASSNHPRESHEQYF. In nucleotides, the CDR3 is TGTGCCAGCAGCAATCACCCCAGGGAATCCCACGAGCAGTACTTC.

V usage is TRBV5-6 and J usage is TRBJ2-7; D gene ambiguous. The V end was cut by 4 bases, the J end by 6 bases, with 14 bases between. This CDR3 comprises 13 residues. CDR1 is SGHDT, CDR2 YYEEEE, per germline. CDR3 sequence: CASSLRRVGEQYF. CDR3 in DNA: TGTGCCAGCAGCCTACGACGTGTCGGCGAGCAGTACTTC.

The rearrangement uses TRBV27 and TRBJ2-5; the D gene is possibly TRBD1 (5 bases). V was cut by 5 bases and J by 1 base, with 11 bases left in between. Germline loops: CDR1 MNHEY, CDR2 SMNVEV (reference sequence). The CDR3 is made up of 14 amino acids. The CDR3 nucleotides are TGTGCCAGCAGTCCTTGGGGCAGCCAAGAGACCCAGTACTTC. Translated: CASSPWGSQETQYF.

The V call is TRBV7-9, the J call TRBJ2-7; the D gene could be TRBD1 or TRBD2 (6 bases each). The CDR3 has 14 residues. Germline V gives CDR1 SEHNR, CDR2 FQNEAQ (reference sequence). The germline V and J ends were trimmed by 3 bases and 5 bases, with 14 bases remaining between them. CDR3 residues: CASSLSVGGDEQYF. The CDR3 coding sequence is TGTGCCAGCAGCTTGAGCGTCGGGGGCGACGAGCAGTACTTC.